These 10 T cell receptor beta chains were sequenced from one sample in a study of identical twins. One entry per CDR3 protein results from TCRdb running MiXCR on the 5' RACE reads. This sample has around 220,000 distinct CDR3 sequences, with approximately 10% found just once. Sequenced sample: memory T cells sorted from blood. These receptors all stem from a man in his fifties or sixties in good health.

In this sample, this clonotype turned up a few times. This chain connects TRBV6-2 or TRBV6-3 to TRBJ2-7; TRBD2 matches at 7 bases. This CDR3 is 18 amino acids long. Germline V gene data show CDR1 as MNHEY and CDR2 as SVGEGT. The V segment lost 5 bases and the J segment 4 bases; nucleotides outside the gene matches: 20. CDR3 in amino acids: CASSPGGLAGPRIYEQYF. Here the CDR3 DNA reads TGTGCCAGCAGTCCGGGGGGACTTGCGGGACCGAGGATATACGAGCAGTACTTC.

The V and J genes are TRBV6-2 or TRBV6-3 and TRBJ1-1; D is unresolved. V lost 3 bases and J lost 8, with 7 bases in between. Germline V lookup: CDR1 MNHEY, CDR2 SVGEGT. This CDR3 comprises 11 residues. CDR3 region: CASSYLREAFF. CDR3 bases: TGTGCCAGCAGTTATCTCAGAGAAGCTTTCTTT.

There are many counts of this clonotype. The J gene is TRBJ1-1, the V gene TRBV5-1; TRBD1 aligns across 8 bases. CDR1 is SGHRS and CDR2 is YFSETQ in the germline V gene. CDR3 size: 15 residues. The V and J ends lost 3 bases and 5 bases, in that order; junction bases with no gene match: 9. The DNA for the CDR3 is TGCGCCAGCAGCTGGGGTTCCGGGACAGGAACTGAAGCTTTCTTT. It codes for CASSWGSGTGTEAFF.

This clonotype was detected only a few times. This chain connects TRBV7-2 to TRBJ1-3, with 10 positions matching TRBD1. The CDR3 is 16 residues long. The V segment lost 4 bases and the J segment 0 bases; nucleotides outside the gene matches: 3. Germline V CDR1 and CDR2: SGHTA, FQGNSA. CDR3 nucleotide sequence: TGTGCCAGCAGCTCCGGACAGGGGGGCTCTGGAAACACCATATATTTT. It translates to CASSSGQGGSGNTIYF.

The V gene is TRBV5-4, the J gene TRBJ2-1, with TRBD2 matching 8 bases. The J segment lost 0 bases and the V segment lost 5 bases, leaving 16 bases of the junction unmatched. CDR1 SGHNT and CDR2 YYREEE come from the germline V gene (reference sequence). The CDR3 has 19 residues. The CDR3 region has the DNA TGTGCCAGCAGTTTTGGGCACCCGAGCGGGGGAAGCTCCTACAATGAGCAGTTCTTC. It is translated as CASSFGHPSGGSSYNEQFF.

The chain couples TRBV27 to TRBJ1-2; TRBD1 might be the D (6 bases). Germline CDR1 is MNHEY and CDR2 is SMNVEV (reference sequence). The CDR3 has 14 amino acids. The V gene lost 8 bases and the J gene lost 12 bases, with 25 bases spanning the gap. This chain's CDR3 is CASSSIWGASSHTF. The CDR3 DNA sequence: TGTGCCAGCTCATCAATCTGGGGGGCGTCTAGCCACACCTTC.

This clonotype was observed many times. V and J are TRBV29-1 and TRBJ1-1; D is uncertain. Germline CDR1 reads SQVTM; CDR2 reads ANQGSEA. CDR3 length: 11 residues. Trimming shortened V by 0 bases and J by 10 bases, and 9 bases separated the two germline ends. The CDR3 region is CSVEEVRGAFF. Written as DNA, the CDR3 is TGCAGCGTTGAAGAGGTACGCGGAGCTTTCTTT.

This sequence joins TRBV10-2 and TRBJ2-7; possible D gene TRBD2, 7 bases. Germline V lookup: CDR1 WSHSY, CDR2 SAAADI. The CDR3 totals 14 residues. Trimming cost V 1 base and J 6 bases, with 13 bases left between them. The CDR3 nucleotides read TGCGCCAGCAGTGAGTGGGGGGGGCGTAGCGAGCAGTACTTC. It encodes CASSEWGGRSEQYF.

This clonotype was seen at least ten times. The gene calls are TRBV12-3 or TRBV12-4 and TRBJ2-7; TRBD1 is a possible D gene (5 bases). The CDR3 has 17 amino acids. V was pared by 3 bases and J by 2 bases, with 20 bases between. Written as DNA, the CDR3 is TGTGCCAGCAGTTTGACTTTAGGGGTCTACTCCGCCTACGAGCAGTACTTC. Residues: CASSLTLGVYSAYEQYF.

This clonotype was detected ten times or more. The chain employs TRBV4-1 and TRBJ2-1; D remains unclear. Germline CDR1 reads MGHRA; CDR2 reads YSYEKL. Trimming pared 4 bases from V and 3 bases from J, leaving 7 bases between. This CDR3 is built from 13 residues. CDR3 amino acids: CASSRRFYNEQFF. The CDR3 nucleotides are TGCGCCAGCAGCCGCCGTTTCTACAATGAGCAGTTCTTC.